This TCR beta chain emerged from a study of T cell responses to AZD1222 COVID-19 vaccine. For the study at large: Timing groups of about 4 and about 12 weeks for second doses were pooled. General observations from the study: Repertoire sampling occurred only after the peak T cell response. Close to half of all spike-specific TCRs reportedly target regions of the variants that are unmutated.

The table came from immunoSEQ multiplex PCR; TCRdb's copy has only in-frame clones and leaves some out. This table holds over 100,000 clones, approximately 91% found once. In this sample, this clone turned up once. Its antigen is still unknown. This CDR3 has 15 amino acids. Per germline, CDR1 MNHEY and CDR2 SMNVEV (reference sequence). V lost 6 bases and J 3 bases, leaving 15 bases between the germline ends. The sequence came from an adult in good health. This sequence joins TRBV27 and TRBJ1-3; D is perhaps TRBD1 (5 bases). Sample: peripheral blood, taken on day 0 of AZD1222 vaccination. CDR3 sequence: CASSSGWGFGNTIYF. DNA for the CDR3: TGTGCCAGCAGCTCAGGTTGGGGGTTTGGAAACACCATATATTTT.